This entry is about one TCR beta chain. The sample originates from a study of blood T cell repertoires in COVID-19. Study context: The study drew acute and convalescent COVID-19 samples from the United States, Italy and Spain. Sources were T cells, B-cell-depleted T cells, or PBMCs; the material itself was cDNA or gDNA.

The CDR3 sequence is 13 residues long. V lost 4 bases, J lost 4 bases, and 7 bases lay in between. Germline loops: CDR1 MNHEY, CDR2 SVGAGI. Authors' data handling: Reference gene primers were amplified, and this amplification served to estimate nucleated cell counts. The table came from immunoSEQ multiplex PCR; TCRdb's copy has only in-frame clones and leaves some out. The DNA was the basis for D and trimming; V, J and clone size are from that table. The data show around 180,000 clones, with roughly 80% seen just once and roughly 7% held by the top ten. This sequence joins TRBV6-5 and TRBJ2-2; D remains ambiguous. The receptor comes from a human donor in a cohort sampled during active COVID-19. Sequencing was done on a sample of peripheral blood. CDR3 sequence (DNA): TGTGCCAGCAGTTTCCAACTCACCGGGGAGCTGTTTTTT. Its translation is CASSFQLTGELFF.